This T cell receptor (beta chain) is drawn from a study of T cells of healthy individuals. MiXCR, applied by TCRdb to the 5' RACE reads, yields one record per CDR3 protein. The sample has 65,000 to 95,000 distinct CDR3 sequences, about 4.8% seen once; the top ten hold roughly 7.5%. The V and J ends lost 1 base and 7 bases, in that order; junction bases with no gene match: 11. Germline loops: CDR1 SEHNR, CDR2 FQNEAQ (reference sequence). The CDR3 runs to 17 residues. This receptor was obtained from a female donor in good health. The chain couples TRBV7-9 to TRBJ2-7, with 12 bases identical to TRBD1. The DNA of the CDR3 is TGTGCCAGCAGCTTAGGGGGGACAGGGGGCGCGGCAGAAGAGCAGTACTTC. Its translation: CASSLGGTGGAAEEQYF.